These T cell receptor beta chains were read from a single sample in a study of blood T cell repertoires in COVID-19. The method was immunoSEQ multiplex PCR; TCRdb's version includes in-frame clones alone and lacks a portion of them. The sample includes approximately 32,000 clones, 88% of them seen just once. Sequenced: peripheral blood. The receptors here all came from a woman in her 70s with active COVID-19. Both conserved end residues are part of each CDR3. The listing skips clone size in some rows; elsewhere it reads once, few, many or a size class.

NA	TRBV6-6	TRBJ2-2	CASSPRVLPGELFF
NA	TRBV4-1	TRBJ2-7	CASSQQTFRQGSYEQYF
NA	TRBV28	TRBJ1-4	CASSLVAANNEKLFF
NA	TRBV4-3	TRBJ1-3	CASSQGQGPGNTIYF
NA	TRBV6-1	TRBJ1-2	CASSEVGSDRDGYTF
few	TRBV2	TRBJ1-2	CASTILGLANYGYTF
NA	TRBV12-3/TRBV12-4	TRBJ1-2	CASLSGNNYGYTF
NA	TRBV6-1	TRBJ2-6	CASSAGGNSGANVLTF
NA	TRBV3-1/TRBV3-2	TRBJ2-1	CASSPQPGASGGRGYYNEQFF
NA	TRBV18	TRBJ2-1	CASSRSSGGPTYNEQFF
NA	TRBV27	TRBJ2-7	CASSSTAGTGPYEQYF
NA	TRBV29-1	TRBJ2-1	CSVVETGYSEQFF
NA	TRBV27	TRBJ2-1	CASSASSSYNEQFF
NA	TRBV10-2	TRBJ2-2	CASSIQGAPTGELFF
NA	TRBV5-1	TRBJ1-2	CASSLAGGDYGYTF
NA	TRBV12-3/TRBV12-4	TRBJ1-2	CASRSGAPYGYTF
NA	TRBV6-1	TRBJ2-1	CASSERGLINEQFF
NA	TRBV7-9	TRBJ1-2	CASSLDLNRGYTF
NA	TRBV28	TRBJ2-3	CASSFGGAGTDTQYF
once	TRBV9	TRBJ1-6	CASSDPAGTVNSPLHF
NA	TRBV3-1/TRBV3-2	TRBJ1-2	CASSRYGTGKNGYTF
NA	TRBV10-3	TRBJ2-1	CAISGQGGDNEQFF
once	TRBV27	TRBJ2-1	CASSQGRSYNEQFF
NA	TRBV9	TRBJ2-5	CASSVSGQETQYF
NA	TRBV3-1/TRBV3-2	TRBJ2-3	CASSRTGLADSTDTQYF
NA	TRBV19	TRBJ2-1	CASSMLLAGYNEQFF
NA	TRBV6-2/TRBV6-3	TRBJ2-7	CASSYYRGRYEQYF
few	TRBV25-1	TRBJ1-2	CASSRSGEPGGYTF
NA	TRBV12-5	TRBJ2-7	CASGLGQSGAYEQYF
NA	TRBV21-1	TRBJ2-1	CASSVGGGGLYNEQFF
once	TRBV30	TRBJ2-7	CAWSVLGGLDEQYF
NA	TRBV29-1	TRBJ2-1	CSVEPYGSGGYNEQFF
NA	TRBV4-1	TRBJ1-4	CASSQGGWGANEKLFF
NA	TRBV7-9	TRBJ2-3	CASSFGGGNTDTQYF
NA	TRBV7-8	TRBJ2-1	CASSSVAGGNVNEQFF